This TCR beta chain was obtained from a study of T-cell reconstitution after alpha-beta-depleted transplantation in children. Study-level results: It was surviving recipient T cells and thymic progenitors that gave some patients high TCRbeta diversity at day 60. T-cell counts and diversity at one year following transplant were attributed mainly to newly produced T cells. At around two months after transplant, the alpha-beta T cells were reportedly derived from several hundred expanded clones that came from non-depleted graft cells.

During its preparation, the TCRbeta library received unique molecular identifiers. TCRdb recomputed calls from the PCR reads with MiXCR, one row per CDR3 protein. The data contain approximately 650,000 distinct CDR3 sequences, about an eighth of them singletons. J lost 5 bases, V lost 1 base, and 4 bases had no gene match. Looked up from germline, CDR1 is LGHDT and CDR2 is YNNKEL (reference sequence). The CDR3 covers 14 residues. This clonotype appeared many times. Its antigen is unidentified. The origin of this receptor is a girl aged 2 to 10 with congenital amegakaryocytic thrombocytopenia, due to receive a stem cell transplant. The specimen comprised PBMCs, sampled before TCRalphabeta/CD19-depleted stem cell transplant. The chain has TRBV3-1 and TRBJ2-7, with 8 bases aligning to TRBD1. DNA for the CDR3: TGTGCCAGCAGCCAAGCGGGACAGGAAAACGAGCAGTACTTC. Translated: CASSQAGQENEQYF.